This TCR beta chain comes out of a study of shared clonotypes between healthy human individuals. Looking at the study overall: CD8 memory received one plate per donor, CD8 naive two, CD4 memory three and CD4 naive three.

Whole-study findings and limits: The sharing of about 5% of naive CD4 clonotypes was seen across several donors.

Investigators spread the genomic DNA of each subset evenly over several immunoSEQ plates. Profiled with immunoSEQ multiplex PCR; TCRdb holds only in-frame clones, not every one. The profile covers about 2.2 million clones, with roughly 91% appearing a single time and 1.7% taken by the ten largest. A remark on this clone: Its antigen is unknown.

CDR3 length: 15 amino acids. Germline CDR1 and CDR2: MDHEN and SYDVKM. V lost 4 bases to trimming and J lost 6 bases, with 19 bases between them. Selected positively for CCR7 and CD45RO-negative, naive CD8 cells excluded terminally differentiated effector memory CD45RA+ cells. The sequence was collected from a young man in good health. Some clones in this sample may be carry-over from other donors' samples. Sequencing was carried out using naive CD8+ T cells from PBMCs. The chain has TRBV28 and TRBJ2-7; D perhaps matches TRBD1 (7 bases). The CDR3 DNA follows: TGTGCCAGCAGTTGGGGGGACAGTCGAAGGAGCGAGCAGTACTTC. Protein product: CASSWGDSRRSEQYF.